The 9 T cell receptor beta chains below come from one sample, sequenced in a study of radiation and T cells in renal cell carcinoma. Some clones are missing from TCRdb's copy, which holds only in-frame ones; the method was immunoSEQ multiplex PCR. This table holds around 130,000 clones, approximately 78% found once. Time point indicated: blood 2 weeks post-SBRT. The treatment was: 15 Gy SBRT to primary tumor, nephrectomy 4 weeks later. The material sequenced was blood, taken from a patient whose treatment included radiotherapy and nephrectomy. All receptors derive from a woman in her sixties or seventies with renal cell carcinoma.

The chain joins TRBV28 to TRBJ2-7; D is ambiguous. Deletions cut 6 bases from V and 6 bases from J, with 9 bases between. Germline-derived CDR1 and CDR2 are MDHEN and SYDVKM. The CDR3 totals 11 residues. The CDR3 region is CASRSVSEQYF. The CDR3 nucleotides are TGTGCCAGCAGGTCAGTAAGCGAGCAGTACTTC.

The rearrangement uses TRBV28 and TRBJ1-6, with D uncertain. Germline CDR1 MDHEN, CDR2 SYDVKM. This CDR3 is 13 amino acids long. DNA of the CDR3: TGTGCTAGTCCGGGGATTAAGGATTCACCCCTCCACTTT. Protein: CASPGIKDSPLHF. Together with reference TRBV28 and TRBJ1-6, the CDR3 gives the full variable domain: DVKVTQSSRYLVKRTGEKVFLECVQDMDHENMFWYRQDPGLGLRLIYFSYDVKMKEKGDIPEGYSVSREKKERFSLILESASTNQTSMYLCASPGIKDSPLHFGNGTRLTVT.

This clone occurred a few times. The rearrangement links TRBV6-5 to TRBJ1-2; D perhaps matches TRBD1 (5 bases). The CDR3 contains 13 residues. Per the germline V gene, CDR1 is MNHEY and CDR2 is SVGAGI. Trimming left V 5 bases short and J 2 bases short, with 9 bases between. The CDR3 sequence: CASSRGPNYGYTF. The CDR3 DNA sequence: TGTGCCAGCAGTCGGGGACCGAACTATGGCTACACCTTC.

The CDR3 is CASSKDGSTNTGELFF. For the CDR3, the DNA is TGTGCCAGCAGCAAAGACGGATCGACGAACACCGGGGAGCTGTTTTTT. The chain couples TRBV21-1 to TRBJ2-2. TRBV21-1 is recorded as a pseudogene. This CDR3 spans 16 amino acids.

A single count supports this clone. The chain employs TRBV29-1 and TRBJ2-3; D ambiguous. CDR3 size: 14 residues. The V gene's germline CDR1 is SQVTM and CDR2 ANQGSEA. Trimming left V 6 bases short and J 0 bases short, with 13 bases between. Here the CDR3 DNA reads TGCAGCGTATTTAGGCAGACTAGCACAGATACGCAGTATTTT. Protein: CSVFRQTSTDTQYF.

CDR3 in amino acids: CASRRQGLHTGELFF. CDR3 sequence (DNA): TGTGCCAGCCGGCGACAGGGGTTGCACACCGGGGAGCTGTTTTTT. The genes are TRBV19 and TRBJ2-2; 8 positions agree with TRBD1. With V trimmed by 9 bases and J by 3 bases, 9 bases remained unmatched. Germline V CDR1 and CDR2: LNHDA, SQIVND (reference sequence). CDR3 length: 15 amino acids.

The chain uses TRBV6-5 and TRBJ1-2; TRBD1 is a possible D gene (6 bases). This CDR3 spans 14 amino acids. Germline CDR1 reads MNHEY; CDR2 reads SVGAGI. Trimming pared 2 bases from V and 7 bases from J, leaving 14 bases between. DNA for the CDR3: TGTGCCAGCAGTTACAGTTGGGGGCTCTCTGGCTACACCTTC. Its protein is CASSYSWGLSGYTF.

CDR3 amino acids: CASSLGTSGSSEQFF. CDR3 sequence (DNA): TGTGCCAGCAGCTTAGGAACTAGCGGGAGCAGCGAGCAGTTCTTC. The V gene is TRBV7-8, the J gene TRBJ2-1; the match to TRBD2 covers 11 bases. The CDR3 contains 15 residues. Germline assignment: CDR1 SGHVS and CDR2 FQNEAQ. The V segment lost 1 base and the J segment 10 bases; nucleotides outside the gene matches: 6.

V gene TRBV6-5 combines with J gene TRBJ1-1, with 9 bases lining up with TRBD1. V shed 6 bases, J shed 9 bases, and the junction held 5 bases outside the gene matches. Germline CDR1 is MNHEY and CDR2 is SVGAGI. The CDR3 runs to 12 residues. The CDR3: CASRRTGGQAFF. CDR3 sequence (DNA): TGTGCCAGCAGACGTACAGGGGGCCAAGCTTTCTTT.